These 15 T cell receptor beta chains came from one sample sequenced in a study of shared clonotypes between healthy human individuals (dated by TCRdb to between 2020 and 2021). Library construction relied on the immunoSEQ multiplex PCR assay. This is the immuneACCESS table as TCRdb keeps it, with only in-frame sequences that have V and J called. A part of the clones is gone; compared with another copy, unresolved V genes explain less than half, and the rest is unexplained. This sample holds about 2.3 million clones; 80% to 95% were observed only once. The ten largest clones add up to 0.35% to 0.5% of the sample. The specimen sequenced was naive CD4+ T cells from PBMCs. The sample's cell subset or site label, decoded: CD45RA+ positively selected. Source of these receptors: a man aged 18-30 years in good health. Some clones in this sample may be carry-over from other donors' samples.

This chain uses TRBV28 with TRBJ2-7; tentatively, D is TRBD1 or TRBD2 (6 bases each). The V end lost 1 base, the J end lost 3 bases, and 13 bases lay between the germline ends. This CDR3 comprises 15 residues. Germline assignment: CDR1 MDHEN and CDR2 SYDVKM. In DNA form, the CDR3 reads TGTGCCAGCAGTTTATTTGCCAGGGGAGGCTACGAGCAGTACTTC. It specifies CASSLFARGGYEQYF.

CDR3 residues: CASSEGQGASYNEQFF. CDR3 bases: TGTGCCAGCAGTGAGGGACAGGGGGCCTCCTACAATGAGCAGTTCTTC. V gene TRBV28 combines with J gene TRBJ2-1; 12 nucleotides align to TRBD1. The CDR3 is 16 residues long. Germline V CDR1 and CDR2: MDHEN, SYDVKM. V lost 5 bases and J lost 0; bases outside the gene matches: 2. Based on the CDR3 plus reference TRBV28 and TRBJ2-1, the full variable domain is DVKVTQSSRYLVKRTGEKVFLECVQDMDHENMFWYRQDPGLGLRLIYFSYDVKMKEKGDIPEGYSVSREKKERFSLILESASTNQTSMYLCASSEGQGASYNEQFFGPGTRLTVL.

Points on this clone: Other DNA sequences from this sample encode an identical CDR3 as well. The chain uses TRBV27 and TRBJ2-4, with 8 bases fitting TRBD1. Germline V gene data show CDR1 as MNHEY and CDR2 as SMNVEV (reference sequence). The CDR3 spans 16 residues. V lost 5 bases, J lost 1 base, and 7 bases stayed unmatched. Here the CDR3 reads CASSPGQGLAKNIQYF. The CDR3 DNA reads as TGTGCCAGCAGTCCCGGACAGGGTCTCGCCAAAAACATTCAGTACTTC.

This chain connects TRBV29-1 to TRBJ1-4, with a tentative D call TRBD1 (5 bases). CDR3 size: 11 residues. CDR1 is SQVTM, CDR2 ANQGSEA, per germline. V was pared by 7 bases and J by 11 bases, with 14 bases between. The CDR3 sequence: CSGQVGVKLFF. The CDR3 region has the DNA TGCAGCGGCCAGGTGGGGGTGAAACTGTTTTTT.

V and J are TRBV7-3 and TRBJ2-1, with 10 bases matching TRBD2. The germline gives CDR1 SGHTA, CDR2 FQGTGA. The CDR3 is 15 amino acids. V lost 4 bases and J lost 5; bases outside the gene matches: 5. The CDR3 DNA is TGTGCCAGCAGCTCCCGGACTAGCGGCAACAATGAGCAGTTCTTC. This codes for CASSSRTSGNNEQFF.

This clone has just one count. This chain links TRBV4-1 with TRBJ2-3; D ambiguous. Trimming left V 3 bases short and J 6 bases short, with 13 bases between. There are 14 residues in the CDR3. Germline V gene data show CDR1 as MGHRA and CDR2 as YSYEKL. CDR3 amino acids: CASSHRTLLDTQYF. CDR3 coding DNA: TGCGCCAGCAGCCACCGGACGCTCCTGGATACGCAGTATTTT.

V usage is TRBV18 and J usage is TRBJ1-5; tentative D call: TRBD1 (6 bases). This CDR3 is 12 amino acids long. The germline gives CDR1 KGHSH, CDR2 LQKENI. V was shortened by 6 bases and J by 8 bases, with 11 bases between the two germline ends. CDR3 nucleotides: TGTGCCAGCTCCTTGGGGGCGGAGCCCCAGCATTTT. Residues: CASSLGAEPQHF.

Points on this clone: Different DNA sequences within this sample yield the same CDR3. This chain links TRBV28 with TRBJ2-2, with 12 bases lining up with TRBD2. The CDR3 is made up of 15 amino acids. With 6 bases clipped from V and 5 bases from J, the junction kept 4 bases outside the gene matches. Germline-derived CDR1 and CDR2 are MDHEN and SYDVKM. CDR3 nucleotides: TGTGCCAGCAGAAGAACTAGCGGGAGGACCGGGGAGCTGTTTTTT. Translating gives CASRRTSGRTGELFF.

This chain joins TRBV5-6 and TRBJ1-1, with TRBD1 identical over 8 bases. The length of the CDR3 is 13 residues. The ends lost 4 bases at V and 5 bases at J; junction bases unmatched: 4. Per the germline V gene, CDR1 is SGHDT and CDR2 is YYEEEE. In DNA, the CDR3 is TGTGCCAGCAGCACAGGGGGATGGACTGAAGCTTTCTTT. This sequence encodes CASSTGGWTEAFF.

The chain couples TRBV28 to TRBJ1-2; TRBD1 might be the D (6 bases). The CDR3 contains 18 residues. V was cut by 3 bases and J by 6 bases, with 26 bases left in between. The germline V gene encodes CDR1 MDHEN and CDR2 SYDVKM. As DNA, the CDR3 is TGTGCCAGCAGTTTTGCAGGGGAACCTTTCTCCGGATCCGATGGCTACACCTTC. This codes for CASSFAGEPFSGSDGYTF.

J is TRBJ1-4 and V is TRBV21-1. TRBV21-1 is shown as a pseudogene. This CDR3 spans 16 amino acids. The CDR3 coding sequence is TGTGCCAGCAGCAAAGAGCCAGAAGTCTATAATGAAAAACTGTTTTTT. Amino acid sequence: CASSKEPEVYNEKLFF.

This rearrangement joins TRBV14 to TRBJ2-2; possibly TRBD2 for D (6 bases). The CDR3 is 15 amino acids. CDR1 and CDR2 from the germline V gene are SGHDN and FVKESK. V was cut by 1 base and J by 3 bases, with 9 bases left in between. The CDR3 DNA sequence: TGTGCCAGCAGCCAAGCGGGACTCTACACCGGGGAGCTGTTTTTT. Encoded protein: CASSQAGLYTGELFF.

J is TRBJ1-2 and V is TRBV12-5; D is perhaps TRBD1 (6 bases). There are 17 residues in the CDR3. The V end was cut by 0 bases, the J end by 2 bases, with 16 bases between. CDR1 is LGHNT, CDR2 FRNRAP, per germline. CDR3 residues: CASGLVLAGAGNYGYTF. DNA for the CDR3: TGTGCTAGTGGTTTGGTACTGGCAGGGGCCGGCAACTATGGCTACACCTTC.

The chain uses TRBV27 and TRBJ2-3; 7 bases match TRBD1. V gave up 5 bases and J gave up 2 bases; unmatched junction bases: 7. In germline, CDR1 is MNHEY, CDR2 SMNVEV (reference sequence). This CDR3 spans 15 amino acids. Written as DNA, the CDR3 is TGTGCCAGCAGTAGACCGGGACAGATCACAGATACGCAGTATTTT. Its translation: CASSRPGQITDTQYF.

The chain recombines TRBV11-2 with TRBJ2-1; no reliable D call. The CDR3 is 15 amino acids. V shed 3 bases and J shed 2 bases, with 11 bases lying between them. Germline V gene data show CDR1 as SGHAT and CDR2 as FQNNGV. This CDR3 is CASSLQGPTYNEQFF. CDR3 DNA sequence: TGTGCCAGCAGCTTGCAAGGGCCGACCTACAATGAGCAGTTCTTC.